These 21 T cell receptor beta chains were sequenced from one sample in a study of shared clonotypes between healthy human individuals. Assay used: immunoSEQ multiplex PCR; TCRdb lists only in-frame clones, some missing. The sample includes some 2 million clones, approximately 94% of them seen just once. Terminally differentiated effector memory CD45RA+ cells were excluded by CCR7 positive selection of CD45RO-negative cells. The sequenced sample consisted of naive CD8+ T cells sorted from blood. These receptors came from a man younger than 35 in good health.

The rearrangement uses TRBV29-1 and TRBJ2-1; 15 bases align to TRBD2. CDR3 size: 18 residues. From germline, CDR1 is SQVTM and CDR2 ANQGSEA. The V gene end was trimmed by 3 bases and the J gene end by 1 base; junction bases not matched to a gene: 7. The CDR3 loop reads CSVEGLAGGLGSYNEQFF. The CDR3 nucleotides are TGCAGCGTTGAGGGACTAGCGGGAGGCCTAGGATCCTACAATGAGCAGTTCTTC.

The rearrangement links TRBV15 to TRBJ2-1; possible D gene TRBD2, 6 bases. Between the trimmed V and J ends, which lost 0 bases and 7 bases, there was a span of 13 bases. Per germline, CDR1 LNHNV and CDR2 YYDKDF (reference sequence). The CDR3 spans 15 residues. The DNA for the CDR3 is TGTGCCACCAGCAGAGAGGGTCTGGCGGGGAATGAGCAGTTCTTC. Translated: CATSREGLAGNEQFF.

This sequence joins TRBV25-1 and TRBJ2-1, with no clear D. Trimming shortened V by 2 bases and J by 8 bases, and 10 bases separated the two germline ends. The CDR3 sequence is 13 residues long. The germline CDR1 and CDR2 sequences are MGHDK and SYGVNS. The CDR3 here is CASSEALRYEQFF. The CDR3 coding sequence is TGTGCCAGCAGTGAAGCTTTGCGGTATGAGCAGTTCTTC.

The J gene is TRBJ2-7, the V gene TRBV5-4; a weak D match, TRBD1 (6 bases). Trimming pared 5 bases from V and 0 bases from J, leaving 15 bases between. The length of the CDR3 is 15 residues. Per germline, CDR1 SGHNT and CDR2 YYREEE (reference sequence). CDR3 sequence (DNA): TGTGCCAGCAGATTCTCGCCGGACAGCTCCTACGAGCAGTACTTC. It encodes CASRFSPDSSYEQYF.

The chain joins TRBV6-5 to TRBJ2-7; the D gene is possibly TRBD2 (6 bases). Trimming pared 4 bases from V and 2 bases from J, leaving 12 bases between. Germline V CDR1 and CDR2: MNHEY, SVGAGI. This CDR3 comprises 14 residues. Here the CDR3 DNA reads TGTGCCAGCAGTTCCACTAGCAGGACCTACGAGCAGTACTTC. Translating gives CASSSTSRTYEQYF.

The chain carries TRBV6-5 and TRBJ2-1; TRBD2 agrees at 10 bases. The CDR3 covers 14 residues. Per the germline V gene, CDR1 is MNHEY and CDR2 is SVGAGI. The trim removed 7 bases at V and 1 base at J, leaving 1 base unmatched. This chain's CDR3 is CASKLAGSYNEQFF. CDR3 bases: TGTGCCAGCAAACTAGCGGGATCCTACAATGAGCAGTTCTTC.

In DNA, the CDR3 is TGCGCCAGCAGCCAAGATGTGGTACAGTACTACGAGCAGTACTTC. Its translation is CASSQDVVQYYEQYF. This chain connects TRBV4-1 to TRBJ2-7; D call uncertain. The V end lost 0 bases, the J end lost 3 bases, and 12 bases lay between the germline ends. Germline CDR1 and CDR2: MGHRA and YSYEKL. The CDR3 spans 15 residues.

The chain carries TRBV10-3 and TRBJ2-5; perhaps TRBD2 as D (7 bases). Deletions cut 6 bases from V and 5 bases from J, with 13 bases between. From germline, CDR1 is ENHRY and CDR2 SYGVKD. This CDR3 is 13 amino acids long. The CDR3 sequence is CAIRGGAEETQYF. In DNA form, the CDR3 reads TGTGCCATCAGGGGGGGGGCCGAGGAGACCCAGTACTTC.

The J gene is TRBJ2-7, the V gene TRBV4-3, with TRBD2 as a possible D gene (5 bases). There are 15 residues in the CDR3. Germline V gives CDR1 LGHNA, CDR2 YSLEER. V lost 0 bases to trimming and J lost 4 bases, with 13 bases between them. CDR3 DNA: TGCGCCAGCAGCCAAGAGAAAGGACTTCAATACGAGCAGTACTTC. It translates to CASSQEKGLQYEQYF.

This chain links TRBV30 with TRBJ1-6; 9 bases agree with TRBD1. Unmatched junction bases numbered 4, after V lost 4 bases and J lost 6 bases. CDR1 GTSNPN and CDR2 SVGIG come from the germline V gene (reference sequence). The CDR3 consists of 14 residues. The CDR3 loop reads CAWTTGQGNSPLHF. The CDR3 DNA follows: TGTGCCTGGACAACGGGACAGGGTAATTCACCCCTCCACTTT.

The chain recombines TRBV28 with TRBJ2-7, with unresolved D. CDR3 length: 12 residues. Germline-derived CDR1 and CDR2 are MDHEN and SYDVKM. Trimming took 3 bases from V and 2 from J, leaving 5 bases between them. CDR3 loop: CASSLLAYEQYF. The CDR3 bases are TGTGCCAGCAGTTTGTTAGCCTACGAGCAGTACTTC.

The chain recombines TRBV19 with TRBJ1-2; D might be TRBD1 (6 bases). The V and J ends lost 4 bases and 1 base respectively, with 7 bases between them. Per germline, CDR1 LNHDA and CDR2 SQIVND (reference sequence). The CDR3 contains 13 residues. CDR3 region: CASSNRDNYGYTF. The DNA for the CDR3 is TGTGCCAGTAGTAACAGGGATAACTATGGCTACACCTTC.

This sequence joins TRBV11-2 and TRBJ2-7, with 8 positions matching TRBD2. J gave up 0 bases and V 2 bases, and 3 bases lay outside the gene matches. Germline V lookup: CDR1 SGHAT, CDR2 FQNNGV. This CDR3 is 15 amino acids long. In DNA form, the CDR3 reads TGTGCCAGCAGCTTAAACGGGAGGGGCTCCTACGAGCAGTACTTC. This codes for CASSLNGRGSYEQYF. Full variable domain (rest looked up from reference TRBV11-2 and TRBJ2-7): EAGVAQSPRYKIIEKRQSVAFWCNPISGHATLYWYQQILGQGPKLLIQFQNNGVVDDSQLPKDRFSAERLKGVDSTLKIQPAKLEDSAVYLCASSLNGRGSYEQYFGPGTRLTVT.

Concerning this clone itself: The sample has other DNA sequences that encode this CDR3 too. The chain joins TRBV15 to TRBJ2-7; D is unresolved. Germline assignment: CDR1 LNHNV and CDR2 YYDKDF (reference sequence). The CDR3 consists of 12 residues. The V and J ends lost 1 base and 5 bases respectively, with 6 bases between them. The DNA of the CDR3 is TGTGCCACCAGCAGAGTTGGTAACGAGCAGTACTTC. Its protein is CATSRVGNEQYF.

The chain has TRBV13 and TRBJ1-2; weak D call: TRBD1 (6 bases). The germline V gene has CDR1 PRHDT and CDR2 FYEKMQ (reference sequence). V lost 5 bases and J 2 bases, leaving 9 bases between the germline ends. This CDR3 is built from 13 residues. This CDR3 is CASSDTGNYGYTF. The CDR3 DNA reads TGTGCCAGCAGCGACACAGGGAACTATGGCTACACCTTC.

In DNA form, the CDR3 reads TGTGCCAGCAGGTCCGCCGCGGCGGGAGAAAATGAGCAGTTCTTC. Protein sequence: CASRSAAAGENEQFF. The rearrangement links TRBV27 to TRBJ2-1; 7 bases agree with TRBD2. This CDR3 has 15 residues. Germline V gene sequence: CDR1 MNHEY, CDR2 SMNVEV (reference sequence). The V segment lost 6 bases and the J segment 7 bases; nucleotides outside the gene matches: 12.

J is TRBJ2-1 and V is TRBV25-1; perhaps TRBD2 as D (5 bases). This CDR3 has 12 residues. The V gene lost 1 base and the J gene lost 9 bases, with 7 bases spanning the gap. The germline V gene encodes CDR1 MGHDK and CDR2 SYGVNS. CDR3 nucleotides: TGTGCCAGCAGTGAATGGGAGACTGAGCAGTTCTTC. It translates to CASSEWETEQFF.

The chain employs TRBV5-1 and TRBJ2-3; the match to TRBD1 covers 7 bases. The V and J ends lost 1 base and 3 bases, in that order; junction bases with no gene match: 8. There are 16 residues in the CDR3. Germline values: CDR1 SGHRS, CDR2 YFSETQ. The CDR3 protein is CASSLYWDSTTDTQYF. CDR3 coding DNA: TGCGCCAGCAGCTTGTATTGGGACAGTACGACAGATACGCAGTATTTT.

This clone was detected once. The chain uses TRBV7-6 and TRBJ2-7; maybe TRBD2 (5 bases). V gave up 1 base and J gave up 4 bases, with 11 bases separating them. CDR1 is SGHVS and CDR2 is FNYEAQ in the germline V gene. This CDR3 region has 14 residues. The CDR3 DNA is TGTGCCAGCAGCTTAGGGGTGGGAGTGTACGAGCAGTACTTC. It yields the protein CASSLGVGVYEQYF.

The chain joins TRBV7-9 to TRBJ2-2; 8 bases map to TRBD2. From germline, CDR1 is SEHNR and CDR2 FQNEAQ (reference sequence). The CDR3 totals 18 residues. V lost 1 base and J lost 7; bases outside the gene matches: 14. The CDR3 sequence: CASSLGRLAGSRGGELFF. DNA for the CDR3: TGTGCCAGCAGCTTAGGGCGCCTAGCGGGCTCCCGGGGCGGGGAGCTGTTTTTT.

CDR3 protein: CASSQGRETSLHF. The CDR3 DNA is TGCGCCAGCAGCCAAGGCCGGGAGACGTCCCTCCACTTT. V and J are TRBV4-1 and TRBJ1-6, with D unclear. CDR3 length equals 13 residues. Germline V CDR1 and CDR2: MGHRA, YSYEKL. The V and J ends lost 1 base and 14 bases respectively, with 12 bases between them.